What follows are 10 T cell receptor beta chains derived from one specimen sequenced in a study of vaccination and CD4 T cells after COVID-19 (dated by TCRdb to the early 2020s). Antigens for these TCRs are unknown. Library method: PCR. The sequencer was an Illumina iSeq 100. TCR sequencing of DNA from cultured CD4+ T cells used the Oncomine TCR Beta short-read assay at the Johns Hopkins FTIC core. The public reads were reanalyzed by TCRdb: fastp trimming at Q25, MiXCR alignment, in-frame beta chains only. A single entry per CDR3 protein holds the most common genes and DNA from its merged rows. The sample records around 12,000 distinct CDR3 sequences, around 40% of which are singletons. 7.5% to 9% of the sample comes from the top ten. The sample's treatment or condition, from its label and the paper: roughly ten-day PBMC culture with coronavirus spike peptide pools or control peptides (ViraFEST assay).

The specimen was CD4+ T cells from blood, cultured in vitro, collected after SARS-CoV-2 vaccination. The source of these receptors is a human donor who had recovered from COVID-19.

V and J are TRBV11-2 and TRBJ2-7, with D possibly matching TRBD2 (5 bases). CDR1 and CDR2 from the germline V gene are SGHAT and FQNNGV. This CDR3 contains 16 residues. V gave up 1 base and J gave up 3 bases, with 16 bases separating them. CDR3 sequence (DNA): TGTGCCAGCAGCTTAGGGGTAGATGCGGGTCTCTACGAGCAGTACTTC. Its translation is CASSLGVDAGLYEQYF.

The J gene is TRBJ2-3, the V gene TRBV12-3 or TRBV12-4, with D possibly being TRBD1 (6 bases). V gave up 6 bases and J gave up 7 bases, with 17 bases separating them. This CDR3 contains 14 residues. CDR3 sequence: CASRTGYEGNTQYF. The CDR3 DNA follows: TGTGCCAGCAGAACAGGGTACGAAGGGAATACGCAGTATTTT.

The chain recombines TRBV5-4 with TRBJ2-7; D assignment may be TRBD1 or TRBD2 (5 bases each). The CDR3 has 13 residues. V lost 6 bases, J lost 7 bases, and 17 bases lay in between. Germline loops: CDR1 SGHNT, CDR2 YYREEE (reference sequence). The CDR3 coding sequence is TGTGCCAGCAAGGGTTCCCCATGGGGGGAGCAGTACTTC. This encodes CASKGSPWGEQYF.

This clonotype was seen more than once but under ten times. The V call is TRBV24-1, the J call TRBJ2-3, with D possibly matching TRBD2 (6 bases). Germline CDR1 KGHDR, CDR2 SFDVKD. V lost 2 bases and J lost 4, with 15 bases in between. The CDR3 length is 16 residues. CDR3 bases: TGTGCCACCAGTGATTGGAGACTCGGGGGTGCAGATACGCAGTATTTT. Its translation: CATSDWRLGGADTQYF.

This chain uses TRBV6-1 with TRBJ1-2, with D uncertain. CDR1 and CDR2 from the germline V gene are MNHNS and SASEGT. The V gene lost 6 bases and the J gene lost 5 bases, with 16 bases spanning the gap. The CDR3 extends over 14 amino acids. The CDR3 DNA reads TGTGCCAGCAGAGAGGGCGCGGGTCCGTATGGCTACACCTTC. This encodes CASREGAGPYGYTF.

V and J are TRBV19 and TRBJ1-5; 7 positions match TRBD1. The CDR3 runs to 14 residues. Germline CDR1 and CDR2: LNHDA and SQIVND (reference sequence). The V and J ends lost 6 bases and 1 base, in that order; junction bases with no gene match: 3. CDR3 protein: CASRGQWSNQPQHF. CDR3 nucleotides: TGTGCCAGTAGGGGACAGTGGAGCAATCAGCCCCAGCATTTT. The full variable domain, rest sourced from reference TRBV19 and TRBJ1-5, is DGGITQSPKYLFRKEGQNVTLSCEQNLNHDAMYWYRQDPGQGLRLIYYSQIVNDFQKGDIAEGYSVSREKKESFPLTVTSAQKNPTAFYLCASRGQWSNQPQHFGDGTRLSIL.

The chain links TRBV6-1 to TRBJ2-5; possibly TRBD2 for D (5 bases). The length of the CDR3 is 15 residues. Germline CDR1 and CDR2: MNHNS and SASEGT. The V gene lost 6 bases and the J gene lost 7 bases, with 21 bases spanning the gap. CDR3 region: CASRARGLGEGTQYF. CDR3 DNA sequence: TGTGCCAGCAGAGCCCGAGGGCTCGGAGAGGGGACCCAGTACTTC.

The CDR3 bases are TGCAGCGTTCGGCAGGGTGAAGGCTACACCTTC. Residues: CSVRQGEGYTF. The chain joins TRBV29-1 to TRBJ1-2; D might be TRBD1 (5 bases). This CDR3 is 11 amino acids long. Trimming removed 5 bases at V and 8 bases at J, with 12 bases between. CDR1 and CDR2 from the germline V gene are SQVTM and ANQGSEA.

This clonotype was detected a few times. The chain combines TRBV20-1 with TRBJ2-7; 7 bases align to TRBD1. The CDR3 runs to 14 residues. Per the germline V gene, CDR1 is DFQATT and CDR2 is SNEGSKA (reference sequence). V trimming: 3 bases; J trimming: 1 base; junction bases outside the gene matches: 6. The CDR3, as DNA: TGCAGTGCTAGTAAGGGGGCCGCTTCCTACGAGCAGTACTTC. Amino acids: CSASKGAASYEQYF.

This clonotype was seen more than once but under ten times. V is TRBV7-9 and J is TRBJ2-5; D remains unclear. This CDR3 is built from 14 residues. Germline V gene sequence: CDR1 SEHNR, CDR2 FQNEAQ (reference sequence). Trimming shortened V by 6 bases and J by 5 bases, and 16 bases separated the two germline ends. CDR3 DNA sequence: TGTGCCAGCAGTCAGACTTACCGCCGGGAGACCCAGTACTTC. Its protein is CASSQTYRRETQYF.